This T cell receptor (beta chain) was identified during a study of blood T cell repertoires in COVID-19. Libraries were prepared by immunoSEQ multiplex PCR; TCRdb keeps only in-frame clonotypes and omits some of them. Of about 58,000 clones listed, 70% to 90% were seen once; the top ten hold roughly 4.8%. V was shortened by 6 bases and J by 2 bases, with 9 bases between the two germline ends. Germline lookup yields CDR1 SGDLS and CDR2 YYNGEE. This CDR3 comprises 13 residues. The sequence was collected from a man between 40 and 49 years old with active COVID-19. V and J are TRBV9 and TRBJ1-5, with no clear D. The specimen was peripheral blood. This chain's CDR3 is CASNREGNQPQHF. CDR3 nucleotide sequence: TGTGCCAGCAACCGAGAGGGCAATCAGCCCCAGCATTTT.